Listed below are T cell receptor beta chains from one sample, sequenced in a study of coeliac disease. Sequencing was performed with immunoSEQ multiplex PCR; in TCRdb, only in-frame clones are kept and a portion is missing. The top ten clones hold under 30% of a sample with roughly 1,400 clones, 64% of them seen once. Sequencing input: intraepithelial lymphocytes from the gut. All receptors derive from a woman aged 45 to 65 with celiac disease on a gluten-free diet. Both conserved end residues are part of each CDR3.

CDR3: CASRPAGEYQPQHF; J: TRBJ1-5; V: TRBV28
CDR3: CASSQGPNSPLTFNEQFF; J: TRBJ2-1; V: TRBV16
CDR3: CASSATVGNQPQHF; J: TRBJ1-5; V: TRBV2
CDR3: CASSIGTGHSNQPQHF; J: TRBJ1-5; V: TRBV7-8
CDR3: CASSLRAGDPYNEQFF; J: TRBJ2-1; V: TRBV28
CDR3: CATSRGVAAEAFF; J: TRBJ1-1; V: TRBV15
CDR3: CASSLQGLAGGKEQFF; J: TRBJ2-1; V: TRBV5-1
CDR3: CASSQLGGRNIQYF; J: TRBJ2-4; V: TRBV4-1
CDR3: CASTLTPGQGWSPLHF; J: TRBJ1-6; V: TRBV27
CDR3: CASSQLGGRNIQYF; J: TRBJ2-4; V: TRBV4-1
CDR3: CASRSADRSNQPQHF; J: TRBJ1-5; V: TRBV6-5
CDR3: CASTNRFSNQPQHF; J: TRBJ1-5; V: TRBV19
CDR3: CASRKSGGREQFF; J: TRBJ2-1; V: TRBV2
CDR3: CASSSDRPRNTIYF; J: TRBJ1-3; V: TRBV6-1
CDR3: CASSPGTGEYF; J: TRBJ2-4; V: TRBV19
CDR3: CASSQGQGWNGYTF; J: TRBJ1-2; V: TRBV4-2
CDR3: CASSLGTSGVKNIQYF; J: TRBJ2-4; V: TRBV5-5
CDR3: CASSYGLGRGEKLFF; J: TRBJ1-4; V: TRBV6-5
CDR3: CASSQGSAGLTEAFF; J: TRBJ1-1; V: TRBV4-2
CDR3: CASSPGSRDQPQHF; J: TRBJ1-5; V: TRBV18
CDR3: CASSRVLHGEQYF; J: TRBJ2-7; V: TRBV19
CDR3: CASSPRIRAGAGYTF; J: TRBJ1-2; V: TRBV6-5